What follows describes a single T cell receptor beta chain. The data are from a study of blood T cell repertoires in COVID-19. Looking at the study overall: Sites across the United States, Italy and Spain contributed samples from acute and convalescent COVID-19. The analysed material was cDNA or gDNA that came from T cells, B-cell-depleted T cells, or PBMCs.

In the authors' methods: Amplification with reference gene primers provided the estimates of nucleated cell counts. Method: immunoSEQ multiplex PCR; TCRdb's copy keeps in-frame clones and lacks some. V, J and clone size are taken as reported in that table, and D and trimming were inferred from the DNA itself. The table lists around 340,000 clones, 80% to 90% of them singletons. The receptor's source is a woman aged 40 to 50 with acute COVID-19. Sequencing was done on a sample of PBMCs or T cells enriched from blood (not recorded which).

CDR3 amino acids: CASSPELAMEQFF. The CDR3 region has the DNA TGTGCCAGCAGTCCAGAACTAGCGATGGAGCAGTTCTTC. The chain links TRBV2 to TRBJ2-1, with 7 positions matching TRBD2. Trimming removed 5 bases from V and 10 bases from J; junction bases left unmatched: 8. The germline gives CDR1 SNHLY, CDR2 FYNNEI. The CDR3 extends over 13 amino acids.